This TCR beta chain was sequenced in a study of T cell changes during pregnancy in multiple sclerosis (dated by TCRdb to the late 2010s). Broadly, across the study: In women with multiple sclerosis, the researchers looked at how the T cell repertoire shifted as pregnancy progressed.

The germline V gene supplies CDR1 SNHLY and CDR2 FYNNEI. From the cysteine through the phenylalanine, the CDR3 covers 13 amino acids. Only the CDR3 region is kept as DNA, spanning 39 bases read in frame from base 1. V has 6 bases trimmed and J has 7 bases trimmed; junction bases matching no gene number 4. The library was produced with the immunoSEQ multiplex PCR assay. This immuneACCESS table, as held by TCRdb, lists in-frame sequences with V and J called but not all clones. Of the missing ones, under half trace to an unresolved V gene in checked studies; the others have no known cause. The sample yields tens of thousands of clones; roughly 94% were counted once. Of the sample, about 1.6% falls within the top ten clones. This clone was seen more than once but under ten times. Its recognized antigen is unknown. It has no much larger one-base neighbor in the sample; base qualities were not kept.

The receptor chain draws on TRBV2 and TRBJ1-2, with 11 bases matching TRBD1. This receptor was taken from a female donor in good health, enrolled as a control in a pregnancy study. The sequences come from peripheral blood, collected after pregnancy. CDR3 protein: CASRGTGGFGYTF. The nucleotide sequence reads TGTGCCAGCAGAGGGACAGGGGGATTTGGCTACACCTTC.